Shown below are 5 T cell receptor beta chains from a single sample sequenced in a study of blood T cell repertoires in COVID-19. Method: immunoSEQ multiplex PCR; TCRdb's copy keeps in-frame clones and lacks some. The sample lists 250,000 to 400,000 clones, 90% seen once, with roughly 2.9% in the top ten. The source material was peripheral blood. The source of these receptors is a woman aged 25 to 39 with COVID-19, enrolled during active disease.

The chain combines TRBV6-2 or TRBV6-3 with TRBJ2-7, with TRBD2 identical over 13 bases. Germline CDR1 and CDR2: MNHEY and SVGEGT. CDR3 size: 17 residues. V was clipped by 0 bases and J by 4 bases; unmatched bases: 6. The CDR3 sequence is CASSYSGLAGEGYEQYF. CDR3 nucleotides: TGTGCCAGCAGTTACTCTGGACTAGCGGGAGAGGGATACGAGCAGTACTTC.

This chain uses TRBV7-2 with TRBJ1-1, with a tentative D call TRBD1 (6 bases). Trimming shortened V by 1 base and J by 4 bases, and 13 bases separated the two germline ends. The CDR3 is 15 amino acids. The germline gives CDR1 SGHTA, CDR2 FQGNSA. The CDR3 protein is CASSLGAGVLTEAFF. The DNA of the CDR3 is TGTGCCAGCAGCTTAGGGGCAGGGGTACTCACTGAAGCTTTCTTT. Complete variable domain (other parts from reference TRBV7-2 and TRBJ1-1): GAGVSQSPSNKVTEKGKDVELRCDPISGHTALYWYRQSLGQGLEFLIYFQGNSAPDKSGLPSDRFSAERTGGSVSTLTIQRTQQEDSAVYLCASSLGAGVLTEAFFGQGTRLTVV.

The chain has TRBV19 and TRBJ1-5; 9 bases match TRBD1. After removal of 6 bases from V and 5 bases from J, the junction contained 11 bases not matched to a gene. Germline lookup yields CDR1 LNHDA and CDR2 SQIVND (reference sequence). The CDR3 has 16 residues. The CDR3 DNA reads as TGTGCCAGTAGGCTAACCGGGACAGGGCCGGATCAGCCCCAGCATTTT. Protein product: CASRLTGTGPDQPQHF. The variable domain in full, with the rest retrieved from reference TRBV19 and TRBJ1-5, is DGGITQSPKYLFRKEGQNVTLSCEQNLNHDAMYWYRQDPGQGLRLIYYSQIVNDFQKGDIAEGYSVSREKKESFPLTVTSAQKNPTAFYLCASRLTGTGPDQPQHFGDGTRLSIL.

This chain uses TRBV5-1 with TRBJ2-7, with 8 bases lining up with TRBD1. The CDR3 loop spans 15 amino acids. Germline CDR1 and CDR2: SGHRS and YFSETQ. V lost 7 bases to trimming and J lost 3 bases; unmatched junction nucleotides: 12. CDR3 protein: CASQITGTGSYEQYF. CDR3 in DNA: TGCGCCAGCCAAATAACCGGGACAGGCAGCTACGAGCAGTACTTC.

This rearrangement joins TRBV12-3 or TRBV12-4 to TRBJ2-3; tentatively, D is TRBD1 (6 bases). The V end was cut by 6 bases, the J end by 6 bases, with 13 bases between. The CDR3 totals 13 residues. The CDR3 loop is CASSLDRWDTQYF. The CDR3, as DNA: TGTGCCAGCAGCCTAGACAGGTGGGATACGCAGTATTTT.